These 25 T cell receptor beta chains were sequenced from one sample in a study of CD8 T cells in Susac syndrome. Random hexamers served to reverse transcribe roughly 0.45 to 1 ug RNA. MiXCR was run by TCRdb on the immunoSEQ multiplex PCR reads, yielding one entry per CDR3 protein. The sample yields roughly 200,000 distinct CDR3 sequences, approximately 95% seen once. The sample comprised CD4+ T cells from PBMCs. The receptors come from a human donor in good health.

The chain employs TRBV25-1 and TRBJ2-1, with D unresolved. CDR1 is MGHDK and CDR2 is SYGVNS in the germline V gene. This CDR3 is built from 14 residues. Trimming pared 3 bases from V and 10 bases from J, leaving 16 bases between. CDR3 sequence: CASSDSLKLGEQFF. CDR3 in DNA: TGTGCCAGCAGTGATTCCCTCAAGTTAGGCGAGCAGTTCTTC.

The chain recombines TRBV15 with TRBJ2-2, with 8 bases identical to TRBD1. Trimming took 8 bases from V and 5 from J; bases not matched to a gene: 4. CDR3 length: 13 residues. CDR1 LNHNV and CDR2 YYDKDF come from the germline V gene (reference sequence). The CDR3 region has the DNA TGTGCCACCCGGGACAGGTTAACCGGGGAGCTGTTTTTT. This sequence encodes CATRDRLTGELFF.

The chain links TRBV7-3 to TRBJ1-2; D unclear. V gave up 3 bases and J gave up 2 bases, with 7 bases separating them. From germline, CDR1 is SGHTA and CDR2 FQGTGA. This CDR3 has 13 residues. The CDR3 is CASSFTPNYGYTF. The CDR3 region has the DNA TGTGCCAGCAGCTTTACACCCAACTATGGCTACACCTTC.

The genes are TRBV5-1 and TRBJ1-1; 7 nucleotides line up with TRBD1. The CDR3 extends over 14 amino acids. With V trimmed by 0 bases and J by 7 bases, 6 bases remained unmatched. Germline-derived CDR1 and CDR2 are SGHRS and YFSETQ. The CDR3 protein is CASSLEDRALEAFF. The DNA of the CDR3 is TGCGCCAGCAGCTTGGAAGACAGGGCCCTTGAAGCTTTCTTT.

The chain uses TRBV28 and TRBJ2-7; 8 bases line up with TRBD2. The CDR3 spans 14 residues. Unmatched junction bases numbered 6, after V lost 6 bases and J lost 2 bases. Germline V lookup: CDR1 MDHEN, CDR2 SYDVKM. This CDR3 reads CASRGSGSTYEQYF. The DNA for the CDR3 is TGTGCCAGCAGGGGAAGCGGGAGCACCTACGAGCAGTACTTC.

CDR3 sequence: CSANGLAMYNEQFF. For the CDR3, the DNA is TGCAGTGCCAACGGACTAGCGATGTACAATGAGCAGTTCTTC. The chain carries TRBV20-1 and TRBJ2-1, with 9 bases that match TRBD2. This CDR3 region has 14 residues. Germline V gene lookup returns CDR1 DFQATT and CDR2 SNEGSKA (reference sequence). V was pared by 6 bases and J by 4 bases, with 7 bases of the junction left unmatched.

The chain uses TRBV29-1 and TRBJ2-5; 7 positions agree with TRBD1. V was clipped by 8 bases and J by 5 bases; unmatched bases: 14. Per the germline V gene, CDR1 is SQVTM and CDR2 is ANQGSEA. CDR3 length equals 14 residues. The CDR3 is CSIDRVRFGETQYF. In DNA, the CDR3 is TGCAGCATAGACAGGGTTAGGTTCGGGGAGACCCAGTACTTC.

The chain recombines TRBV7-2 with TRBJ2-7, with 7 bases aligning to TRBD1. Germline V gene data show CDR1 as SGHTA and CDR2 as FQGNSA. This CDR3 has 14 residues. Germline trimming cut 6 bases from V and 4 bases from J; bases unmatched to any gene: 9. The CDR3 here is CASRRDSLPYEQYF. The CDR3, as DNA: TGTGCCAGCAGACGGGACAGCCTACCATACGAGCAGTACTTC.

This chain links TRBV6-5 with TRBJ1-1; D remains unclear. There are 12 residues in the CDR3. With 5 bases removed from V and 3 bases from J, the gap between germline ends came to 7 bases. CDR1 is MNHEY and CDR2 is SVGAGI in the germline V gene. CDR3 sequence: CASSRRDTEAFF. DNA for the CDR3: TGTGCCAGCAGTCGGAGGGACACTGAAGCTTTCTTT.

This chain connects TRBV20-1 to TRBJ2-1; D is undetermined. V was clipped by 5 bases and J by 9 bases, with 8 bases between them. Germline loops: CDR1 DFQATT, CDR2 SNEGSKA (reference sequence). The CDR3 runs 10 residues. The CDR3 loop is CSASVREQFF. The CDR3 DNA reads TGCAGTGCTTCAGTCCGTGAGCAGTTCTTC.

The J gene is TRBJ2-7, the V gene TRBV27, with 9 bases fitting TRBD2. This CDR3 is built from 15 residues. V lost 2 bases and J lost 2; bases outside the gene matches: 4. The germline V gene has CDR1 MNHEY and CDR2 SMNVEV (reference sequence). The CDR3 spells CASSLLAGPPYEQYF. The DNA for the CDR3 is TGTGCCAGCAGTTTACTAGCGGGACCACCCTACGAGCAGTACTTC.

The chain has TRBV20-1 and TRBJ2-2; D possibly corresponds to TRBD2 (6 bases). V lost 6 bases and J 5 bases, leaving 10 bases between the germline ends. The CDR3 sequence is 12 residues long. Germline V CDR1 and CDR2: DFQATT, SNEGSKA (reference sequence). The CDR3 DNA sequence: TGCAGTGCCTATGGAGGGACCGGGGAGCTGTTTTTT. The encoded protein is CSAYGGTGELFF.

The chain joins TRBV18 to TRBJ2-1; perhaps TRBD2 as D (5 bases). The V gene lost 3 bases and the J gene lost 8 bases, with 8 bases spanning the gap. The germline V gene encodes CDR1 KGHSH and CDR2 LQKENI. There are 12 residues in the CDR3. The DNA for the CDR3 is TGTGCCAGCTCACCGGCGGGCGATGAGCAGTTCTTC. Translating gives CASSPAGDEQFF.

The chain carries TRBV4-3 and TRBJ2-1; TRBD2 matches at 10 bases. The CDR3 sequence is 16 residues long. Germline CDR1 reads LGHNA; CDR2 reads YSLEER. V shed 6 bases, J shed 7 bases, and the junction held 12 bases outside the gene matches. The CDR3 loop is CASSESSGSRRNEQFF. The DNA for the CDR3 is TGCGCCAGCAGTGAATCTAGCGGGAGTAGGAGGAATGAGCAGTTCTTC.

The genes are TRBV19 and TRBJ1-5; 7 positions match TRBD1. The CDR3 totals 14 residues. Germline V lookup: CDR1 LNHDA, CDR2 SQIVND (reference sequence). V was pared by 7 bases and J by 6 bases, with 9 bases of the junction left unmatched. CDR3 sequence: CASKKGAHGQPQHF. The CDR3, as DNA: TGTGCCAGTAAAAAGGGGGCCCACGGTCAGCCCCAGCATTTT.

Concerning this clonotype itself: Germline and junction disagree at one end, which may indicate a read error. The chain links TRBV3-1 to TRBJ2-1; the match to TRBD2 covers 10 bases. The CDR3 runs to 17 residues. Germline V gene sequence: CDR1 LGHDT, CDR2 YNNKEL (reference sequence). CDR3 region: CASSQYPIRTSGINYCF. CDR3 coding DNA: TGTGCCAGCAGCCAATATCCCATCAGGACTAGCGGAATAAACTATTGCTTC.

This chain connects TRBV28 to TRBJ1-2; 9 bases fit TRBD1. The CDR3 length is 16 residues. The germline CDR1 and CDR2 sequences are MDHEN and SYDVKM. J gave up 2 bases and V 7 bases, and 11 bases lay outside the gene matches. CDR3 region: CASNPATGTGNYGYTF. CDR3 DNA: TGTGCCAGCAACCCAGCGACCGGGACAGGGAACTATGGCTACACCTTC.

V and J are TRBV4-3 and TRBJ1-1; no clear D gene. V was trimmed by 8 bases and J by 0 bases, leaving 10 bases between them. The CDR3 totals 13 residues. Looked up from germline, CDR1 is LGHNA and CDR2 is YSLEER. DNA for the CDR3: TGCGCCAGCCGGTATACAATGAACACTGAAGCTTTCTTT. Translation: CASRYTMNTEAFF.

The chain employs TRBV30 and TRBJ2-1; 7 nucleotides line up with TRBD2. The CDR3 totals 14 residues. Germline CDR1 GTSNPN, CDR2 SVGIG (reference sequence). The junction had 5 bases not matched to a gene; V was cut back by 0 bases and J by 6 bases. The DNA of the CDR3 is TGTGCCTGGAGTGTGGGAGGGATCAGCAATGAGCAGTTCTTC. It encodes CAWSVGGISNEQFF.

The chain combines TRBV4-3 with TRBJ2-1, with 12 bases aligning to TRBD2. The germline gives CDR1 LGHNA, CDR2 YSLEER. This CDR3 has 15 residues. V dropped 4 bases and J dropped 6; count of bases not matched to a gene: 4. The CDR3 sequence: CASSPLAGGTNEQFF. The CDR3 DNA reads TGCGCCAGCAGCCCCCTAGCGGGAGGGACCAATGAGCAGTTCTTC.

V is TRBV11-1 and J is TRBJ2-7; 7 nucleotides agree with TRBD1. Trimming took 5 bases from V and 2 from J; bases not matched to a gene: 9. CDR1 is SGHAT, CDR2 FQDESV, per germline (reference sequence). This CDR3 comprises 15 residues. CDR3 loop: CASSRQRTGPYEQYF. The CDR3 DNA reads as TGTGCCAGCAGCCGACAAAGGACAGGACCCTACGAGCAGTACTTC.

This rearrangement joins TRBV2 to TRBJ2-7; TRBD2 aligns across 11 bases. The germline CDR1 and CDR2 sequences are SNHLY and FYNNEI. The CDR3 has 14 amino acids. V dropped 7 bases and J dropped 0; count of bases not matched to a gene: 2. CDR3 sequence reads: CASKTSGGSYEQYF. DNA for the CDR3: TGTGCCAGCAAAACTAGCGGGGGCTCCTACGAGCAGTACTTC. The entire variable domain, with the rest obtained from reference TRBV2 and TRBJ2-7, is as follows: EPEVTQTPSHQVTQMGQEVILRCVPISNHLYFYWYRQILGQKVEFLVSFYNNEISEKSEIFDDQFSVERPDGSNFTLKIRSTKLEDSAMYFCASKTSGGSYEQYFGPGTRLTVT.

The chain joins TRBV2 to TRBJ2-1, with TRBD1 identical over 9 bases. Germline assignment: CDR1 SNHLY and CDR2 FYNNEI. V shed 5 bases and J 6 bases; nucleotides not matched to a gene: 8. The CDR3 has 15 residues. CDR3: CASSFGQGSTNEQFF. The DNA of the CDR3 is TGTGCCAGCAGTTTCGGACAGGGGTCGACCAATGAGCAGTTCTTC.

V and J are TRBV19 and TRBJ2-1; the D is unclear. With 10 bases removed from V and 3 bases from J, the gap between germline ends came to 7 bases. Germline CDR1 reads LNHDA; CDR2 reads SQIVND (reference sequence). This CDR3 region has 11 residues. CDR3 nucleotide sequence: TGTGCCACCTCTAGCTACAATGAGCAGTTCTTC. Translation gives CATSSYNEQFF.

J is TRBJ1-1 and V is TRBV28; maybe TRBD1 (6 bases). Germline CDR1 MDHEN, CDR2 SYDVKM. V was cut by 6 bases and J by 0 bases, with 14 bases left in between. The CDR3 extends over 15 amino acids. CDR3 residues: CASRTGPYMNTEAFF. The CDR3 DNA sequence: TGTGCCAGCAGGACAGGTCCGTACATGAACACTGAAGCTTTCTTT.